A single sample gave rise to the 30 T cell receptor beta chains below, sequenced in a study of cytomegalovirus exposure and HLA in healthy donors. The PCR made use of 60 Vbeta and 13 Jbeta primers. Libraries were prepared by immunoSEQ multiplex PCR; TCRdb keeps only in-frame clonotypes and omits some of them. The sample has over 100,000 clones; about 60% are singletons. The sample was PBMCs. The source of these receptors is a man aged 40-49 years in good health and CMV-seropositive.

The chain links TRBV13 to TRBJ2-5; the D gene is possibly TRBD1 (7 bases). The better agreement between TRBJ2-7 and the DNA end casts doubt on the J call. The CDR3 has 16 amino acids. CDR1 is PRHDT and CDR2 is FYEKMQ in the germline V gene (reference sequence). The CDR3 reads CASSLGGQIGSYEQYF. CDR3 nucleotides: TGTGCCAGCAGCTTGGGGGGACAGATAGGCTCCTACGAGCAGTACTTC.

The chain couples TRBV11-2 to TRBJ2-4; D is possibly TRBD2 (6 bases). This CDR3 comprises 13 residues. The germline CDR1 and CDR2 sequences are SGHAT and FQNNGV. The germline V and J ends were trimmed by 5 bases and 7 bases, with 12 bases remaining between them. In nucleotides, the CDR3 is TGTGCCAGCAGCCCGGGACTTGCGAACATTCAGTACTTC. It translates to CASSPGLANIQYF.

The chain joins TRBV15 to TRBJ1-1, with TRBD1 as a possible D gene (5 bases). Deletions cut 0 bases from V and 0 bases from J, with 14 bases between. Germline V lookup: CDR1 LNHNV, CDR2 YYDKDF (reference sequence). The CDR3 has 17 residues. CDR3 sequence: CATSRDREGIMNTEAFF. The CDR3 DNA reads as TGTGCCACCAGCAGAGATCGGGAGGGGATCATGAACACTGAAGCTTTCTTT.

V and J are TRBV6-6 and TRBJ2-7; perhaps TRBD2 as D (5 bases). The CDR3 is 13 amino acids. Trimming took off 6 bases at V and 3 bases at J, with 12 bases between the two ends. The germline V gene encodes CDR1 MNHNY and CDR2 SVGAGI (reference sequence). As DNA, the CDR3 is TGTGCCAGCAGAGAAGAGGGCCTCTACGAGCAGTACTTC. Amino acids: CASREEGLYEQYF.

The DNA of the CDR3 is TGTGCCAGCAGTTCCACAGGGAGTTATTCACCCCTCCACTTT. Translating it yields CASSSTGSYSPLHF. This chain links TRBV6-5 with TRBJ1-6, with a possible D match to TRBD1 (6 bases). V dropped 4 bases and J dropped 8 bases, with 12 bases sitting between them. CDR1 MNHEY and CDR2 SVGAGI come from the germline V gene. The length of the CDR3 is 14 residues.

J is TRBJ2-2 and V is TRBV19, with D possibly matching TRBD1 (6 bases). Germline V lookup: CDR1 LNHDA, CDR2 SQIVND (reference sequence). Trimming shortened V by 10 bases and J by 5 bases, and 20 bases separated the two germline ends. The CDR3 has 15 amino acids. This CDR3 reads CATSQTGGITGELFF. CDR3 nucleotides: TGTGCCACCTCCCAGACAGGTGGGATAACCGGGGAGCTGTTTTTT.

The gene calls are TRBV14 and TRBJ1-1; D unresolved. Germline V lookup: CDR1 SGHDN, CDR2 FVKESK. Deletions cut 3 bases from V and 3 bases from J, with 11 bases between. The CDR3 contains 14 residues. The CDR3 bases are TGTGCCAGCAGCCAGTTGGGAGGTCACACTGAAGCTTTCTTT. Translating gives CASSQLGGHTEAFF.

The CDR3 protein is CASSYSSGRGEQYF. CDR3 nucleotides: TGTGCCAGCAGTTATTCTAGCGGGAGAGGTGAGCAGTACTTC. V usage is TRBV6-5 and J usage is TRBJ2-7; 10 nucleotides match TRBD2. Trimming took 3 bases from V and 7 from J; bases not matched to a gene: 6. The length of the CDR3 is 14 residues. Germline V gene data show CDR1 as MNHEY and CDR2 as SVGAGI.

This chain uses TRBV4-1 with TRBJ2-3; TRBD2 matches 8 bases. CDR1 is MGHRA, CDR2 YSYEKL, per germline. CDR3 length: 15 residues. The junction had 4 bases not matched to a gene; V was cut back by 0 bases and J by 5 bases. CDR3 bases: TGCGCCAGCAGCCAAGATGGGACTAGAAAAGATACGCAGTATTTT. Translating it yields CASSQDGTRKDTQYF.

This clone occurred once. The V gene is TRBV5-4, the J gene TRBJ1-5; D gene unclear. From germline, CDR1 is SGHNT and CDR2 YYREEE (reference sequence). This CDR3 has 13 residues. Trimming pared 0 bases from V and 4 bases from J, leaving 5 bases between. The CDR3 is CASSLDGNQPQHF. In nucleotides, the CDR3 is TGTGCCAGCAGCTTGGACGGGAATCAGCCCCAGCATTTT.

CDR3 amino acids: CAWGSGRAREQYF. Here the CDR3 DNA reads TGTGCCTGGGGGAGCGGGAGGGCCCGCGAGCAGTACTTC. The chain couples TRBV30 to TRBJ2-7, with 10 nucleotides matching TRBD2. The V gene end was trimmed by 5 bases and the J gene end by 6 bases; junction bases not matched to a gene: 7. Germline V gene lookup returns CDR1 GTSNPN and CDR2 SVGIG (reference sequence). The length of the CDR3 is 13 residues.

The J gene is TRBJ2-7, the V gene TRBV5-1; 10 positions agree with TRBD1. CDR3 size: 16 residues. Unmatched junction bases numbered 10, after V lost 4 bases and J lost 3 bases. Germline loops: CDR1 SGHRS, CDR2 YFSETQ. CDR3 in amino acids: CASSILPGQGSYEQYF. In DNA form, the CDR3 reads TGCGCCAGCAGCATTTTACCGGGACAGGGGAGCTACGAGCAGTACTTC.

The chain uses TRBV5-1 and TRBJ2-3; D perhaps matches TRBD1 (6 bases). The V gene lost 0 bases and the J gene lost 2 bases, with 10 bases spanning the gap. This CDR3 comprises 15 residues. Germline loops: CDR1 SGHRS, CDR2 YFSETQ. The CDR3 DNA sequence: TGCGCCAGCAGCTTGGTGGGGGCCGTCACAGATACGCAGTATTTT. Encoded protein: CASSLVGAVTDTQYF.

The rearrangement joins TRBV2 to TRBJ2-7, with unresolved D. With 4 bases removed from V and 4 bases from J, the gap between germline ends came to 11 bases. Germline CDR1 and CDR2: SNHLY and FYNNEI. The CDR3 spans 13 residues. CDR3 nucleotide sequence: TGTGCCAGCAGTGTTACAGAACTGTACGAGCAGTACTTC. It encodes CASSVTELYEQYF.

The V gene is TRBV6-5, the J gene TRBJ1-1; no firm D call. V was trimmed by 5 bases and J by 6 bases, leaving 19 bases between them. CDR1 and CDR2 from the germline V gene are MNHEY and SVGAGI. CDR3 length equals 15 residues. The CDR3 protein is CASSPNPTTVSEAFF. CDR3 in DNA: TGTGCCAGCAGTCCTAACCCAACCACTGTTTCTGAAGCTTTCTTT.

CDR3 bases: TGCGCCAGCAGCTTGAGCGGAGAGCTCTCCTACAATGAGCAGTTCTTC. The encoded protein is CASSLSGELSYNEQFF. This chain uses TRBV5-1 with TRBJ2-1; TRBD2 is a possible D gene (5 bases). CDR3 length equals 16 residues. Germline V gene lookup returns CDR1 SGHRS and CDR2 YFSETQ. Trimming shortened V by 1 base and J by 0 bases, and 11 bases separated the two germline ends. The full variable domain, its missing parts supplied by reference TRBV5-1 and TRBJ2-1, is KAGVTQTPRYLIKTRGQQVTLSCSPISGHRSVSWYQQTPGQGLQFLFEYFSETQRNKGNFPGRFSGRQFSNSRSEMNVSTLELGDSALYLCASSLSGELSYNEQFFGPGTRLTVL.

The V gene is TRBV11-2, the J gene TRBJ1-1, with D perhaps matching TRBD1 (5 bases). V shed 5 bases and J shed 8 bases, with 18 bases lying between them. This CDR3 has 14 amino acids. Per the germline V gene, CDR1 is SGHAT and CDR2 is FQNNGV. The CDR3 coding sequence is TGTGCCAGCAGCCCGCAAGGACAATCGGTAGAAGCTTTCTTT. This encodes CASSPQGQSVEAFF.

The chain is built from TRBV5-4 and TRBJ2-1; 8 bases align to TRBD1. Trimming at V came to 2 bases and at J to 6 bases, leaving 4 bases not matched to a gene. Germline V CDR1 and CDR2: SGHNT, YYREEE (reference sequence). The CDR3 runs 14 residues. DNA for the CDR3: TGTGCCAGCAGCTTTGGACAGGGTGCCAATGAGCAGTTCTTC. Encoded protein: CASSFGQGANEQFF.

This clone was observed a single time. The junction does not match germline at one end; this may be a read error. Additional DNA sequences in this sample encode the identical CDR3. The gene calls are TRBV15 and TRBJ1-5; D gene unclear. There are 13 residues in the CDR3. The V gene's germline CDR1 is LNHNV and CDR2 YYDKDF (reference sequence). The CDR3 sequence is CATSIVSNQPQHF. The DNA of the CDR3 is TGTGCCACCAGCATAGTTAGCAATCAACCCCAGCATTTT.

This chain uses TRBV9 with TRBJ1-2, with D unclear. The germline gives CDR1 SGDLS, CDR2 YYNGEE. This CDR3 contains 16 residues. V gave up 0 bases and J gave up 0 bases, with 12 bases separating them. CDR3 loop: CASSVGGQPANYGYTF. DNA for the CDR3: TGTGCCAGCAGCGTAGGAGGCCAGCCAGCTAACTATGGCTACACCTTC.

This clone was seen a handful of times. CDR3 in amino acids: CASSYTGSPYEQYF. The CDR3 DNA reads as TGTGCCAGCAGCTATACAGGCTCCCCCTACGAGCAGTACTTC. This chain connects TRBV6-5 to TRBJ2-7, with a tentative D call TRBD1 (5 bases). With 6 bases removed from V and 2 bases from J, the gap between germline ends came to 14 bases. Germline CDR1 is MNHEY and CDR2 is SVGAGI. The CDR3 extends over 14 amino acids.

This chain uses TRBV7-9 with TRBJ1-4; a weak D match, TRBD1 (5 bases). The CDR3 length is 17 residues. The V end was cut by 1 base, the J end by 7 bases, with 19 bases between. Per germline, CDR1 SEHNR and CDR2 FQNEAQ (reference sequence). The CDR3 sequence: CASSLDVSWGVGEKLFF. CDR3 DNA: TGTGCCAGCAGCTTAGATGTGTCCTGGGGGGTTGGTGAAAAACTGTTTTTT.

There are a few counts of this clone. The rearrangement joins TRBV28 to TRBJ2-7, with TRBD2 as a possible D gene (6 bases). The CDR3 length is 15 residues. Germline lookup yields CDR1 MDHEN and CDR2 SYDVKM. Trimming took off 6 bases at V and 1 base at J, with 16 bases between the two ends. This CDR3 reads CASSSVAESSYEQYF. CDR3 bases: TGTGCCAGCAGCTCTGTAGCGGAATCGTCCTACGAGCAGTACTTC.

The sample holds a few counts of this clone. V and J are TRBV6-1 and TRBJ1-5; weak D call: TRBD1 (6 bases). Trimming removed 8 bases at V and 5 bases at J, with 16 bases between. From germline, CDR1 is MNHNS and CDR2 SASEGT. CDR3 length: 14 amino acids. For the CDR3, the DNA is TGTGCCAGCCAACCTTCGGACAGCTATCAGCCCCAGCATTTT. Translated, it gives CASQPSDSYQPQHF.

With respect to this clone: The germline gene is not matched at one end of the junction; a read error may be the cause. The rearrangement links TRBV2 to TRBJ2-2; tentative D call: TRBD1 (7 bases). Germline CDR1 reads SNHLY; CDR2 reads FYNNEI. CDR3 size: 14 residues. DNA for the CDR3: TGTGCCGGCAGTGCCAGGGGGGACACCGGGGAGCTGTTTTTT. It is translated as CAGSARGDTGELFF.

This clone turned up a few times. DNA of the CDR3: TGTGCCAGCAGCTTAATGGCGGGGGGGCCGAGGAATGAGCAGTTCTTC. This translates into CASSLMAGGPRNEQFF. The V and J genes are TRBV5-4 and TRBJ2-1, with 9 positions matching TRBD2. Losses at the gene ends were 2 bases for V and 7 bases for J; bases not matched to a gene: 10. Germline CDR1 and CDR2: SGHNT and YYREEE (reference sequence). CDR3 length equals 16 residues.

This chain uses TRBV6-1 with TRBJ2-3; TRBD1 aligns across 9 bases. This CDR3 spans 14 amino acids. Germline CDR1 MNHNS, CDR2 SASEGT. Trimming took 8 bases from V and 2 from J; bases not matched to a gene: 5. CDR3 bases: TGTGCCAGCTCGGACAGGGGTCACACAGATACGCAGTATTTT. This encodes CASSDRGHTDTQYF.

The chain carries TRBV4-1 and TRBJ1-2, with 9 bases that match TRBD1. The CDR3 extends over 16 amino acids. CDR1 and CDR2 (germline): MGHRA, YSYEKL. With V trimmed by 2 bases and J by 4 bases, 8 bases remained unmatched. The CDR3 nucleotides are TGCGCCAGCAGCCAACCGGACAGGGGAGGGGTCTATGGCTACACCTTC. Translating gives CASSQPDRGGVYGYTF.

The chain links TRBV5-6 to TRBJ2-5; TRBD1 matches 7 bases. There are 14 residues in the CDR3. The V and J ends lost 0 bases and 1 base, in that order; junction bases with no gene match: 0. The germline gives CDR1 SGHDT, CDR2 YYEEEE. CDR3 in DNA: TGTGCCAGCAGCTTGGGACAGGGCCAAGAGACCCAGTACTTC. Protein product: CASSLGQGQETQYF.

Note on this clone: An end of the junction does not agree with germline; a read error may underlie this. The V and J genes are TRBV12-5 and TRBJ1-3; D gene ambiguous. Germline V gene lookup returns CDR1 LGHNT and CDR2 FRNRAP. This CDR3 contains 9 residues. CDR3 region: CASGPSANF. The CDR3 coding sequence is TGTGCTAGTGGTCCCTCCGCGAATTTT.